The clone carrying this TCR beta chain was seen more than once but under ten times. This sample was included in a study of cytomegalovirus exposure and HLA in healthy donors. PCR amplification relied on 60 Vbeta primers (plus 13 Jbeta primers). Profiling relied on immunoSEQ multiplex PCR, and the TCRdb table lists in-frame clones only, not all of them. The sample holds more than 85,000 clones; roughly 80% are singletons and the top ten take roughly 1.3%. The CDR3 consists of 12 residues. Between the trimmed V and J ends, which lost 3 bases and 4 bases, there was a span of 6 bases. From germline, CDR1 is KGHSH and CDR2 LQKENI.

This TCR derives from a woman aged 25 to 39 in good health and CMV-seronegative. The V and J genes are TRBV18 and TRBJ1-1; no reliable D call. What was sequenced was PBMCs. CDR3 residues: CASSPTSTEAFF. CDR3 in DNA: TGTGCCAGCTCACCGACAAGCACTGAAGCTTTCTTT. Full variable domain (remainder filled in from reference TRBV18 and TRBJ1-1): NAGVMQNPRHLVRRRGQEARLRCSPMKGHSHVYWYRQLPEEGLKFMVYLQKENIIDESGMPKERFSAEFPKEGPSILRIQQVVRGDSAAYFCASSPTSTEAFFGQGTRLTVV.